This T cell receptor (beta chain) was found in a study of blood T cell repertoires in COVID-19. Study context: There were acute and convalescent COVID-19 samples, and they came from the United States, Italy and Spain. T cells, B-cell-depleted T cells, or PBMCs provided the cDNA or gDNA that served as material.

Original processing methods: Estimates of nucleated cell counts were drawn from the amplification of reference gene primers. Method: immunoSEQ multiplex PCR; TCRdb's copy keeps in-frame clones and lacks some. The V and J calls and clone size come from that table; D and trimming were worked out from the DNA. This sample has 65,000 to 85,000 clones, with approximately 87% found just once. This CDR3 contains 17 residues. The V end was cut by 1 base, the J end by 0 bases, with 13 bases between. Germline lookup yields CDR1 SEHNR and CDR2 FQNEAQ (reference sequence). This clonotype was sampled from a man aged 50 or older with active COVID-19. The chain couples TRBV7-9 to TRBJ1-5; the D gene is possibly TRBD1 (5 bases). Sequencing was performed on peripheral blood. CDR3 nucleotide sequence: TGTGCCAGCAGCTTAGGGGGCACGGGGGGTAGCAATCAGCCCCAGCATTTT. This sequence encodes CASSLGGTGGSNQPQHF.